This T cell receptor beta chain was sequenced during a study of cytomegalovirus exposure and HLA in healthy donors. Study in general: In an early release, HLA-typed donors contributed tens of millions of unique TCR sequences. Falling in the Caucasian-associated ancestry cluster were roughly 86% of around 370 genotyped donors. Study results and limitations: The HLA-A and HLA-B alleles of most subjects were reportedly predicted accurately from TCR beta sequences. Earlier results showed most TCR beta V segments being productive about 90% or about 30% of the time.

PCR involved 60 Vbeta and 13 Jbeta primers. Sequencing used immunoSEQ multiplex PCR; TCRdb keeps in-frame clones, though not all of them. The sample consists of roughly 93,000 clones, around two thirds of them appearing once. This clone was detected a few times. Its antigen is currently unknown. This CDR3 has 17 residues. After removal of 5 bases from V and 2 bases from J, the junction contained 4 bases not matched to a gene. Looked up from germline, CDR1 is SEHNR and CDR2 is FQNEAQ (reference sequence). The clonotype was recovered from a male donor in good health and CMV-seronegative. V gene TRBV7-9 combines with J gene TRBJ1-6; 12 nucleotides align to TRBD1. The material sequenced was PBMCs. For the CDR3, the DNA is TGTGCCAGCAGCGGTGGGACAGGGGGCACCTATAATTCACCCCTCCACTTT. Protein product: CASSGGTGGTYNSPLHF. The whole variable domain, filled in from reference TRBV7-9 and TRBJ1-6, reads DTGVSQNPRHKITKRGQNVTFRCDPISEHNRLYWYRQTLGQGPEFLTYFQNEAQLEKSRLLSDRFSAERPKGSFSTLEIQRTEQGDSAMYLCASSGGTGGTYNSPLHFGNGTRLTVT.